One and the same sample provided the 24 T cell receptor beta chains below, sequenced in a study of shared clonotypes between healthy human individuals. Libraries were prepared by immunoSEQ multiplex PCR; TCRdb keeps only in-frame clonotypes and omits some of them. Of about half a million clones in the sample, 79% were seen once. The sample comprised PBMCs. These receptors were collected from a woman between 40 and 55 years old in good health. Some clones in this sample may be carry-over from other donors' samples.

J is TRBJ2-5 and V is TRBV10-2; 9 bases fit TRBD2. CDR3 length: 15 amino acids. Germline V CDR1 and CDR2: WSHSY, SAAADI. The V and J ends lost 5 bases and 11 bases, in that order; junction bases with no gene match: 15. In nucleotides, the CDR3 is TGCGCCAGCAGTAAGCTAGCGGGAAACCTGGGGGAGCAGTACTTC. This gives the protein CASSKLAGNLGEQYF.

This chain links TRBV27 with TRBJ1-1, with D perhaps matching TRBD1 (5 bases). The V and J ends lost 6 bases and 5 bases respectively, with 13 bases between them. Per the germline V gene, CDR1 is MNHEY and CDR2 is SMNVEV (reference sequence). The length of the CDR3 is 13 residues. Here the CDR3 reads CASRFTPGTEAFF. CDR3 DNA sequence: TGTGCCAGCAGATTTACCCCAGGGACTGAAGCTTTCTTT.

The chain uses TRBV4-2 and TRBJ2-5; unclear D gene. Per the germline V gene, CDR1 is LGHNA and CDR2 is YNFKEQ. This CDR3 has 14 residues. The ends were cut back, 0 bases at V and 0 bases at J, with 5 bases in the middle. The CDR3: CASSQETHQETQYF. Here the CDR3 DNA reads TGTGCCAGCAGCCAAGAAACTCACCAAGAGACCCAGTACTTC.

This rearrangement joins TRBV2 to TRBJ2-3, with D hard to call. Per the germline V gene, CDR1 is SNHLY and CDR2 is FYNNEI. This CDR3 is 13 amino acids long. Between the trimmed V and J ends, which lost 5 bases and 6 bases, there was a span of 12 bases. In DNA form, the CDR3 reads TGTGCCAGCAGTACCATTGCTTGGGATACGCAGTATTTT. Translation: CASSTIAWDTQYF.

This sequence joins TRBV6-1 and TRBJ2-2; D uncertain. V was trimmed by 7 bases and J by 5 bases, leaving 14 bases between them. CDR3 length: 14 residues. CDR1 is MNHNS and CDR2 is SASEGT in the germline V gene. The CDR3 reads CASTGIYSTGELFF. The DNA of the CDR3 is TGTGCCAGCACAGGAATCTACTCTACCGGGGAGCTGTTTTTT.

The chain has TRBV28 and TRBJ2-7; D ambiguous. CDR1 MDHEN and CDR2 SYDVKM come from the germline V gene. V gave up 2 bases and J gave up 4 bases, with 12 bases separating them. This CDR3 has 14 residues. The CDR3 sequence: CASSLVAGRYEQYF. CDR3 DNA sequence: TGTGCCAGCAGTTTAGTGGCAGGAAGGTACGAGCAGTACTTC.

The V gene is TRBV4-3, the J gene TRBJ2-5; D gene unclear. Judging by the DNA end, TRBJ2-7 fits better; the J call may be wrong. Germline V gene data show CDR1 as LGHNA and CDR2 as YSLEER. The CDR3 covers 15 residues. The CDR3 loop is CASSQVPSGSYEQYF. CDR3 in DNA: TGCGCCAGCAGCCAAGTTCCTTCAGGATCCTACGAGCAGTACTTC.

Points on this clone: One base away lies a much larger clone, so this may be a sequencing read error. Distinct nucleotide sequences in the sample also encode this CDR3. The V and J genes are TRBV30 and TRBJ2-3; tentatively, D is TRBD2 (5 bases). Germline lookup yields CDR1 GTSNPN and CDR2 SVGIG (reference sequence). The CDR3 has 14 amino acids. The CDR3 DNA reads as TGCGCCTGGAAGTCCCGAGCGGACACAGATACGCAGTATTTT. Translated: CAWKSRADTDTQYF.

The chain joins TRBV5-1 to TRBJ2-5; D is undetermined. V was cut by 3 bases and J by 3 bases, with 9 bases left in between. The CDR3 sequence is 13 residues long. Germline V CDR1 and CDR2: SGHRS, YFSETQ. DNA of the CDR3: TGCGCCAGCAGCTCGGTTGTAGAAGAGACCCAGTACTTC. This encodes CASSSVVEETQYF.

The gene calls are TRBV28 and TRBJ2-2; D perhaps matches TRBD1 (6 bases). CDR3 length: 14 amino acids. Trimming shortened V by 6 bases and J by 5 bases, and 13 bases separated the two germline ends. Germline V gene lookup returns CDR1 MDHEN and CDR2 SYDVKM. CDR3 residues: CASRTTGWTGELFF. For the CDR3, the DNA is TGTGCCAGCAGAACTACAGGGTGGACCGGGGAGCTGTTTTTT.

The chain is built from TRBV2 and TRBJ1-5; weak D call: TRBD1 (6 bases). Per the germline V gene, CDR1 is SNHLY and CDR2 is FYNNEI. The CDR3 runs to 12 residues. The germline V and J ends were trimmed by 7 bases and 7 bases, with 11 bases remaining between them. CDR3 protein: CASNRDEQPQHF. In DNA form, the CDR3 reads TGTGCCAGCAACAGGGATGAACAGCCCCAGCATTTT.

This clone has only one observation. The J gene is TRBJ2-3, the V gene TRBV4-1, with TRBD2 matching 8 bases. This CDR3 spans 16 amino acids. The junction had 5 bases not matched to a gene; V was cut back by 0 bases and J by 3 bases. Germline V gene lookup returns CDR1 MGHRA and CDR2 YSYEKL. CDR3 residues: CASSQDRRGDTDTQYF. For the CDR3, the DNA is TGCGCCAGCAGCCAAGATCGGCGGGGGGATACAGATACGCAGTATTTT.

J is TRBJ2-7 and V is TRBV7-2; 10 bases align to TRBD2. CDR3 length equals 15 residues. With V trimmed by 5 bases and J by 10 bases, 14 bases remained unmatched. The germline V gene has CDR1 SGHTA and CDR2 FQGNSA. CDR3 sequence reads: CASSEFRVAGGRQYF. The CDR3 DNA follows: TGTGCCAGCAGCGAGTTTCGTGTAGCGGGAGGTAGACAGTACTTC.

The V gene is TRBV2, the J gene TRBJ1-2, with 8 bases identical to TRBD1. The ends lost 2 bases at V and 2 bases at J; junction bases unmatched: 4. The CDR3 contains 15 residues. Germline assignment: CDR1 SNHLY and CDR2 FYNNEI. CDR3 DNA sequence: TGTGCCAGCAGTGAACAGGACAGGGTAAACTATGGCTACACCTTC. Amino acids: CASSEQDRVNYGYTF.

The chain combines TRBV7-3 with TRBJ2-7; 7 bases line up with TRBD2. The germline V gene has CDR1 SGHTA and CDR2 FQGTGA. Germline trimming cut 0 bases from V and 5 bases from J; bases unmatched to any gene: 1. This CDR3 spans 13 amino acids. CDR3 sequence (DNA): TGTGCCAGCAGCTTAACGGCGGGAGACGAGCAGTACTTC. Amino acids: CASSLTAGDEQYF.

This sequence joins TRBV30 and TRBJ1-5; no clear D. The CDR3 sequence is 14 residues long. V was pared by 3 bases and J by 3 bases, with 12 bases between. Germline assignment: CDR1 GTSNPN and CDR2 SVGIG (reference sequence). In DNA form, the CDR3 reads TGTGCCTGGAGCAACGGACTGAACAATCAGCCCCAGCATTTT. This codes for CAWSNGLNNQPQHF.

The chain uses TRBV18 and TRBJ2-1, with D possibly being TRBD2 (6 bases). The ends were cut back, 3 bases at V and 13 bases at J, with 16 bases in the middle. This CDR3 region has 13 residues. Germline lookup yields CDR1 KGHSH and CDR2 LQKENI. CDR3 protein: CASSPGLLDQQFF. CDR3 nucleotide sequence: TGTGCCAGCTCACCGGGACTTCTAGACCAACAGTTCTTC.

The chain links TRBV11-1 to TRBJ2-1, with D tentatively TRBD2 (5 bases). V dropped 5 bases and J dropped 4 bases, with 9 bases sitting between them. Germline assignment: CDR1 SGHAT and CDR2 FQDESV (reference sequence). The CDR3 runs 13 residues. CDR3 loop: CASSRGLYNEQFF. The DNA for the CDR3 is TGTGCCAGCAGCCGCGGACTGTACAATGAGCAGTTCTTC.

This clone was detected only a few times. This chain links TRBV5-6 with TRBJ2-6, with D unclear. V was clipped by 0 bases and J by 0 bases, with 4 bases between them. Per the germline V gene, CDR1 is SGHDT and CDR2 is YYEEEE. The CDR3 covers 15 residues. The CDR3 spells CASSLEASGANVLTF. The CDR3 coding sequence is TGTGCCAGCAGCTTGGAGGCCTCTGGGGCCAACGTCCTGACTTTC.

The V and J genes are TRBV11-2 and TRBJ1-3; D uncertain. CDR1 and CDR2 from the germline V gene are SGHAT and FQNNGV. Deletions cut 0 bases from V and 4 bases from J, with 10 bases between. This CDR3 contains 15 residues. CDR3 DNA sequence: TGTGCCAGCAGCTTAGAGCAAGTTTACGGAAACACCATATATTTT. Protein product: CASSLEQVYGNTIYF.

This rearrangement joins TRBV10-3 to TRBJ1-2; 7 bases map to TRBD1. This CDR3 is 13 amino acids long. Per the germline V gene, CDR1 is ENHRY and CDR2 is SYGVKD. The junction had 2 bases not matched to a gene; V was cut back by 2 bases and J by 5 bases. CDR3 protein: CAISEQGGYGYTF. Written as DNA, the CDR3 is TGTGCCATCAGTGAGCAGGGGGGGTATGGCTACACCTTC.

The rearrangement joins TRBV19 to TRBJ2-4, with D perhaps matching TRBD1 or TRBD2 (5 bases each). The germline V gene encodes CDR1 LNHDA and CDR2 SQIVND (reference sequence). The CDR3 is 10 amino acids. Trimming pared 9 bases from V and 15 bases from J, leaving 15 bases between. The DNA of the CDR3 is TGTGCCAGCGGTTTCGGGACGATGTACTTC. This translates into CASGFGTMYF. Looking up the rest from reference TRBV19 and TRBJ2-4 gives the full variable domain: DGGITQSPKYLFRKEGQNVTLSCEQNLNHDAMYWYRQDPGQGLRLIYYSQIVNDFQKGDIAEGYSVSREKKESFPLTVTSAQKNPTAFYLCASGFGTMYFGAGTRLSVL.

The chain recombines TRBV4-3 with TRBJ2-7; no clear D. This CDR3 is 13 amino acids long. In germline, CDR1 is LGHNA, CDR2 YSLEER. V dropped 1 base and J dropped 3 bases, with 7 bases sitting between them. The CDR3 nucleotides read TGCGCCAGCAGCCAAGTCCTTCACTACGAGCAGTACTTC. Translation gives CASSQVLHYEQYF.

This clone appeared once. This same CDR3 is encoded by further DNA sequences in the sample. V is TRBV7-2 and J is TRBJ2-7; D could derive from TRBD1 or TRBD2 (5 bases each). Trimming took 0 bases from V and 3 from J, leaving 6 bases between them. CDR1 and CDR2 from the germline V gene are SGHTA and FQGNSA. The CDR3 runs to 13 residues. Here the CDR3 reads CASSLAGGYEQYF. Written as DNA, the CDR3 is TGTGCCAGCAGCTTAGCTGGGGGCTACGAGCAGTACTTC.